This TCR beta chain was obtained from a study of shared clonotypes between healthy human individuals. On the study more broadly: CD4 naive cells filled three plates per donor, CD4 memory three, CD8 naive two and CD8 memory one.

Overall study results and limits: Since donors were few, the genetic and exposure-history diversity represented was limited. What rarefaction showed was incomplete sorted-subset sequencing despite large depth. Clonotype sharing among donors was thought likely to change with sequencing depth.

Here immunoSEQ multiplex PCR was the method, and the copy in TCRdb shows in-frame clones only, minus some. The sample lists a few million clones, 90% to 95% occurring once. In the case of this clone: Its antigen remains unidentified.

The receptor comes from a man younger than 30 in good health. Some clones in this sample may be carry-over from other donors' samples. Input material: naive CD4+ T cells from PBMCs. Subset described: CD45RA+ positively selected.

The CDR3 protein is CASSRTSREEQYF. The CDR3 nucleotides are TGTGCCAGCAGCCGGACTAGTCGAGAAGAGCAGTACTTC. This rearrangement joins TRBV11-2 to TRBJ2-7, with 7 bases identical to TRBD2. Germline loops: CDR1 SGHAT, CDR2 FQNNGV. The V and J ends lost 5 bases and 7 bases, in that order; junction bases with no gene match: 8. The CDR3 is 13 residues long.